This entry concerns a single T cell receptor beta chain. Its target antigen remains unknown. One base away there is no much larger clone; base qualities are not given. Thawed PBMCs were FACS-sorted into unstimulated Tregs (CD4+CD25+CD127-), CD4+ non-Tregs (CD4+CD25-), CD4 cells and CD8 cells. Healthy control blood came either as purchased buffy coats or from healthy volunteers. Healthy control blood was processed to PBMCs by Ficoll density gradient and cryopreserved, and patient PBMCs were collected before and after transplant. This sample is part of a study of Tregs in tolerant kidney transplant recipients (dated by TCRdb to about 2019). For context, the study as a whole: The study applied TCRbeta sequencing to find donor-specific regulatory T cells before combined kidney and bone marrow transplantation and then followed those same cells after transplant. Several methods of expanding Tregs specific for an allogeneic donor were compared by TCRbeta repertoire sequencing in 3 healthy controls. Overall results and qualifications from the work: Because the study included only a small number of patients, the results must be confirmed in larger populations and under other immunosuppression protocols. Although technical replication error seemed to be minimal, the question of biological reproducibility was not addressed directly. The most biologically relevant and donor-specific TCRbeta repertoire appeared to be identified by expanding Tregs with activated donor B cells.

Genomic DNA was extracted from sorted cells with the QIAGEN DNeasy Blood and Tissue Kit for TCRbeta CDR3 sequencing. Through immunoSEQ, high-throughput TCRbeta CDR3 sequencing was done commercially, including PCR amplification with internal controls and bias correction. As for the original processing: Unique productive TCRbeta sequences were defined by CDR3 nucleotide sequence where primers matched, otherwise by CDR3 amino acid sequence with Vbeta and Jbeta genes. To correct sorting error, sequences shared between sorted populations at a frequency ratio of 2:1 or less were removed; the rest were assigned to the higher population. A sequence was defined as donor-reactive if the sequence was expanded at least 5-fold in CFSE-low cells compared with unstimulated cells and had a frequency of at least 0.01% in CFSE-low cells. Jensen-Shannon divergence, calculated on the top 100 TCRbeta sequences ranked by frequency, was used to quantify repertoire divergence. For samples with multiple sequencing runs, sorting error was corrected separately for each run before the runs were pooled. In TCRdb, the immuneACCESS table is reduced to in-frame sequences with V and J assigned. These tables do not hold every clone; where another copy was compared, an unresolved V gene accounts for under half, and the others remain unexplained. Clonal size and the V and J genes are those of that table, whereas D and trimming came from the DNA. For this sample the table gives 100,000 to 150,000 clones, of which roughly 92% were detected only once. Roughly 0.63% of the sample lies in the top ten.

This TCR was sampled from a human donor in good health. Sequenced input: CD4+ T cells from blood.

CDR3 loop: CASSPPYDRTNTGELFF. The bases read TGTGCCAGCTCACCACCGTATGACAGGACGAACACCGGGGAGCTGTTTTTT. The chain joins TRBV18 to TRBJ2-2; the D segment could be TRBD1, given 6 matching bases. The CDR3 has 17 amino acids, counting the end cysteine and phenylalanine. This entry keeps only the CDR3 DNA: 51 bases, framed from base 1. CDR1 and CDR2 (KGHSH, LQKENI) derive from the germline V gene. V lost 0 bases and J lost 0 bases; the stretch between them is 11 bases long.